Below, 28 T cell receptor beta chains from the same sample are listed, as sequenced in a study of human T cells and chemical hapten exposure. TCRdb recomputed calls from the RACE reads with MiXCR, one row per CDR3 protein. This sample has 350,000 or so distinct CDR3 sequences, with roughly 6.9% found just once. Indicated time point: patch test 1, 2 weeks after DPC sensitization. This sample's treatment: therapeutic diphenylcyclopropenone sensitization with weekly scalp DPC. Sample: whole blood, taken in connection with sensitization to the hapten diphenylcyclopropenone (DPC). The receptors were gathered from a woman between 18 and 29 years old with alopecia areata. Some clones in this sample may be carry-over from other donors' samples.

At least ten counts were recorded for this clonotype. The CDR3 coding sequence is TGCGCCAGCGGCGACGAGGGAGGCGAGCAGTACTTC. This sequence encodes CASGDEGGEQYF. The rearrangement uses TRBV4-1 and TRBJ2-7, with a tentative D call TRBD2 (6 bases). Between the trimmed V and J ends, which lost 8 bases and 6 bases, there was a span of 14 bases. Per germline, CDR1 MGHRA and CDR2 YSYEKL. The CDR3 runs 12 residues.

This clonotype was seen only a few times. This rearrangement joins TRBV18 to TRBJ2-4, with D maybe TRBD1 (5 bases). CDR3 size: 21 residues. Germline V gives CDR1 KGHSH, CDR2 LQKENI. Trimming took off 1 base at V and 0 bases at J, with 25 bases between the two ends. Written as DNA, the CDR3 is TGTGCCAGCTCACCACTCTCCGGCCAGGGCAAAGGGTTACTAGCCAAAAACATTCAGTACTTC. It translates to CASSPLSGQGKGLLAKNIQYF.

The V and J genes are TRBV7-2 and TRBJ1-1; D perhaps matches TRBD1 (5 bases). CDR1 SGHTA and CDR2 FQGNSA come from the germline V gene. Deletions cut 5 bases from V and 10 bases from J, with 11 bases between. CDR3 length equals 11 residues. The CDR3, as DNA: TGTGCCAGCAGCGCAACAGGACCAGCTTTCTTT. Its protein is CASSATGPAFF. Full variable domain (missing parts from reference TRBV7-2 and TRBJ1-1): GAGVSQSPSNKVTEKGKDVELRCDPISGHTALYWYRQSLGQGLEFLIYFQGNSAPDKSGLPSDRFSAERTGGSVSTLTIQRTQQEDSAVYLCASSATGPAFFGQGTRLTVV.

This clonotype has a handful of counts. The J gene is TRBJ1-4, the V gene TRBV6-1; D remains unclear. The CDR3 covers 14 residues. Germline V lookup: CDR1 MNHNS, CDR2 SASEGT. Trimming stripped 5 bases from V and 3 bases from J, with 10 bases between. DNA for the CDR3: TGTGCCAGCAGTCGAGCGTCCTCTAATGAAAAACTGTTTTTT. It is translated as CASSRASSNEKLFF.

The rearrangement joins TRBV12-3 or TRBV12-4 to TRBJ1-5; 8 bases are shared with TRBD1. V was pared by 6 bases and J by 7 bases, with 8 bases of the junction left unmatched. The CDR3 contains 14 residues. CDR3 DNA sequence: TGTGCCAGCAGCGAACAGGGGGGCAGCCAGCCCCAGCATTTT. Its protein is CASSEQGGSQPQHF.

This clonotype was counted only a few times. The chain links TRBV29-1 to TRBJ2-2, with 8 bases lining up with TRBD1. This CDR3 region has 13 residues. Germline V gene data show CDR1 as SQVTM and CDR2 as ANQGSEA. V lost 7 bases to trimming and J lost 1 base; unmatched junction nucleotides: 2. This chain's CDR3 is CSADRVNTGELFF. The CDR3 bases are TGCAGCGCGGACAGGGTGAACACCGGGGAGCTGTTTTTT.

Ten or more counts support this clonotype. The gene calls are TRBV5-1 and TRBJ2-3; TRBD2 matches at 8 bases. The length of the CDR3 is 15 residues. The V gene end was trimmed by 1 base and the J gene end by 2 bases; junction bases not matched to a gene: 3. The germline V gene has CDR1 SGHRS and CDR2 YFSETQ. The CDR3 region has the DNA TGCGCCAGCAGCTTGAGGCGGGGGGCCACAGATACGCAGTATTTT. Translating gives CASSLRRGATDTQYF. The whole variable domain, remainder taken from reference TRBV5-1 and TRBJ2-3, is KAGVTQTPRYLIKTRGQQVTLSCSPISGHRSVSWYQQTPGQGLQFLFEYFSETQRNKGNFPGRFSGRQFSNSRSEMNVSTLELGDSALYLCASSLRRGATDTQYFGPGTRLTVL.

The chain has TRBV6-5 and TRBJ1-5; D gene uncertain. The germline V gene has CDR1 MNHEY and CDR2 SVGAGI. V was clipped by 2 bases and J by 0 bases, with 5 bases between them. The length of the CDR3 is 14 residues. This CDR3 is CASSYLGSNQPQHF. DNA for the CDR3: TGTGCCAGCAGTTACCTGGGTAGCAATCAGCCCCAGCATTTT.

This clonotype was counted only a few times. The V gene is TRBV5-7, the J gene TRBJ2-3; tentatively, D is TRBD1 or TRBD2 (5 bases each). TRBV5-7 is an open reading frame, and its role is uncertain. This CDR3 comprises 16 residues. The V end lost 0 bases, the J end lost 2 bases, and 13 bases lay between the germline ends. The CDR3 DNA follows: TGTGCCAGCAGCTTGGTCGGGCAGGGAGACACAGATACGCAGTATTTT. Its translation: CASSLVGQGDTDTQYF.

This chain uses TRBV20-1 with TRBJ1-5; 7 positions agree with TRBD1. The CDR3 runs 15 residues. J was trimmed by 2 bases and V by 6 bases; bases with no gene match: 10. Germline loops: CDR1 DFQATT, CDR2 SNEGSKA (reference sequence). CDR3 region: CSAHRGGAGNQPQHF. The DNA of the CDR3 is TGCAGTGCCCACAGGGGAGGGGCGGGCAATCAGCCCCAGCATTTT.

This chain uses TRBV6-5 with TRBJ1-2, with 9 nucleotides matching TRBD1. Germline CDR1 MNHEY, CDR2 SVGAGI. V lost 6 bases, J lost 6 bases, and 5 bases stayed unmatched. This CDR3 has 13 amino acids. CDR3 DNA sequence: TGTGCCAGCAGAAAGACAGGGGGAGATGGCTACACCTTC. It yields the protein CASRKTGGDGYTF.

This clonotype was counted many times. The rearrangement uses TRBV24-1 and TRBJ2-1, with D perhaps matching TRBD2 (6 bases). With 2 bases removed from V and 1 base from J, the gap between germline ends came to 14 bases. The CDR3 length is 17 residues. The germline V gene encodes CDR1 KGHDR and CDR2 SFDVKD. This chain's CDR3 is CATSDSQLGGSYNEQFF. The CDR3, as DNA: TGTGCCACCAGTGATTCCCAACTCGGGGGTTCCTACAATGAGCAGTTCTTC.

V is TRBV9 and J is TRBJ2-3; the match to TRBD2 covers 10 bases. The length of the CDR3 is 16 residues. J lost 5 bases, V lost 0 bases, and 6 bases had no gene match. In germline, CDR1 is SGDLS, CDR2 YYNGEE. This chain's CDR3 is CASSVGLAGAGDTQYF. For the CDR3, the DNA is TGTGCCAGCAGCGTAGGCCTAGCGGGGGCGGGAGATACGCAGTATTTT.

This clonotype showed up just a few times. CDR3 coding DNA: TGTGCCAGCAGTCCAGATACATGGAACTATGGCTACACCTTC. Its translation is CASSPDTWNYGYTF. This sequence joins TRBV12-3 or TRBV12-4 and TRBJ1-2; D remains unclear. The CDR3 is made up of 14 amino acids. V was trimmed by 5 bases and J by 2 bases, leaving 12 bases between them.

There are many counts of this clonotype. This chain joins TRBV29-1 and TRBJ1-1; 8 positions agree with TRBD1. V shed 4 bases and J 11 bases; nucleotides not matched to a gene: 6. The CDR3 loop spans 11 amino acids. Per germline, CDR1 SQVTM and CDR2 ANQGSEA. This CDR3 reads CSVGDRKGAFF. CDR3 coding DNA: TGCAGCGTTGGGGACAGGAAAGGGGCTTTCTTT.

The chain joins TRBV9 to TRBJ1-2; 11 bases map to TRBD1. Germline V gene sequence: CDR1 SGDLS, CDR2 YYNGEE. The CDR3 sequence is 15 residues long. The trim removed 3 bases at V and 5 bases at J, leaving 6 bases unmatched. In DNA form, the CDR3 reads TGTGCCAGCAGCGAACGGACAGGGGGCGGATATGGCTACACCTTC. This encodes CASSERTGGGYGYTF.

The chain uses TRBV29-1 and TRBJ2-1; 8 positions match TRBD1. J lost 7 bases, V lost 4 bases, and 9 bases had no gene match. Germline V gene sequence: CDR1 SQVTM, CDR2 ANQGSEA. The CDR3 is 14 amino acids. The CDR3 protein is CSVVLGTGGNEQFF. CDR3 coding DNA: TGCAGCGTTGTATTGGGGACAGGTGGTAATGAGCAGTTCTTC.

There are a few counts of this clonotype. The genes are TRBV12-3 or TRBV12-4 and TRBJ1-5; D unresolved. This CDR3 contains 16 residues. V was shortened by 3 bases and J by 5 bases, with 17 bases between the two germline ends. CDR3 region: CASSLVGAVLDQPQHF. The CDR3 DNA follows: TGTGCCAGCAGTTTGGTCGGTGCAGTTCTCGATCAGCCCCAGCATTTT.

The sample holds many counts of this clonotype. The chain is built from TRBV9 and TRBJ1-1; D remains ambiguous. Germline CDR1 SGDLS, CDR2 YYNGEE. Trimming stripped 2 bases from V and 0 bases from J, with 5 bases between. CDR3 length: 13 amino acids. The CDR3 nucleotides are TGTGCCAGCAGCGTTGCGGTGAACACTGAAGCTTTCTTT. Translated, it gives CASSVAVNTEAFF.

This clonotype has just a few counts. The V and J genes are TRBV10-3 and TRBJ1-1; D might be TRBD1 (5 bases). Germline CDR1 is ENHRY and CDR2 is SYGVKD. The CDR3 is 14 residues long. V was pared by 0 bases and J by 5 bases, with 10 bases between. The CDR3 here is CAISESMGETEAFF. The CDR3 nucleotides are TGTGCCATCAGTGAGTCCATGGGGGAAACTGAAGCTTTCTTT.

This clonotype occurred many times. This chain uses TRBV29-1 with TRBJ2-3; the D call may be TRBD1 or TRBD2 (6 bases each). This CDR3 comprises 16 residues. Trimming removed 0 bases at V and 9 bases at J, with 22 bases between. Germline values: CDR1 SQVTM, CDR2 ANQGSEA. CDR3 in DNA: TGCAGCGTTGAAGACCCCCTCGGGGGCCGTCGGGAGACGCAGTATTTT. Amino acids: CSVEDPLGGRRETQYF.

This clonotype appeared a few times. V and J are TRBV7-6 and TRBJ2-1; TRBD2 aligns across 8 bases. J gave up 3 bases and V 5 bases, and 12 bases lay outside the gene matches. The CDR3 runs 17 residues. Germline V gene sequence: CDR1 SGHVS, CDR2 FNYEAQ. CDR3 in amino acids: CASSPEQSGGHYNEQFF. The CDR3 DNA reads as TGTGCCAGCAGCCCAGAGCAGTCGGGGGGGCACTACAATGAGCAGTTCTTC.

This clonotype was counted only a few times. V gene TRBV11-2 combines with J gene TRBJ2-7; 8 nucleotides align to TRBD1. Germline V gene sequence: CDR1 SGHAT, CDR2 FQNNGV. With V trimmed by 5 bases and J by 1 base, 7 bases remained unmatched. The CDR3 extends over 15 amino acids. In DNA, the CDR3 is TGTGCCAGCAGCGTCGGACAGGGATGGTCCTACGAGCAGTACTTC. Its protein is CASSVGQGWSYEQYF.

The rearrangement joins TRBV20-1 to TRBJ2-7; D possibly corresponds to TRBD1 (5 bases). Germline V CDR1 and CDR2: DFQATT, SNEGSKA (reference sequence). CDR3 size: 13 residues. V lost 5 bases and J lost 6, with 17 bases in between. The CDR3 protein is CSAGYQGNREQYF. DNA of the CDR3: TGCAGTGCTGGATACCAGGGTAATCGCGAGCAGTACTTC.

This clonotype was picked up a small number of times. V is TRBV7-2 and J is TRBJ1-1; D is unclear. V shed 5 bases and J shed 2 bases, with 18 bases lying between them. This CDR3 contains 16 residues. Germline CDR1 is SGHTA and CDR2 is FQGNSA. The CDR3 DNA reads TGTGCCAGCAGCCAACCCTGGGCTGTTCGTAACACTGAAGCTTTCTTT. It yields the protein CASSQPWAVRNTEAFF. The whole variable domain, remainder taken from reference TRBV7-2 and TRBJ1-1, is GAGVSQSPSNKVTEKGKDVELRCDPISGHTALYWYRQSLGQGLEFLIYFQGNSAPDKSGLPSDRFSAERTGGSVSTLTIQRTQQEDSAVYLCASSQPWAVRNTEAFFGQGTRLTVV.

This clonotype has at least ten counts. The chain employs TRBV28 and TRBJ2-3; tentatively, D is TRBD2 (6 bases). The CDR3 runs to 16 residues. Germline CDR1 is MDHEN and CDR2 is SYDVKM. Trimming stripped 2 bases from V and 3 bases from J, with 15 bases between. The CDR3, as DNA: TGTGCCAGCAGTTTACGGGTGGAGGGGCGGACAGATACGCAGTATTTT. Its protein product is CASSLRVEGRTDTQYF.

This rearrangement joins TRBV5-5 to TRBJ1-2, with a weak D call TRBD1 (5 bases). Germline loops: CDR1 SGHKS, CDR2 YYEKEE (reference sequence). CDR3 length equals 19 residues. The V end lost 4 bases, the J end lost 2 bases, and 27 bases lay between the germline ends. The CDR3 DNA is TGTGCCAGCAGCCCCTTCGGCGGGGGTGTCAATCAGGGAAACTATGGCTACACCTTC. As protein: CASSPFGGGVNQGNYGYTF.

The CDR3 loop reads CASSQAGTGAYGYTF. The CDR3 bases are TGTGCCAGCAGCCAAGCCGGGACAGGGGCCTATGGCTACACCTTC. The chain is built from TRBV14 and TRBJ1-2, with 10 bases fitting TRBD1. Germline assignment: CDR1 SGHDN and CDR2 FVKESK. The CDR3 is 15 residues long. The J segment lost 4 bases and the V segment lost 1 base, leaving 3 bases of the junction unmatched.